One and the same sample provided the 12 T cell receptor beta chains below, sequenced in a study of pediatric ulcerative colitis. The protocol was immunoSEQ multiplex PCR, while the TCRdb copy is restricted to in-frame clones and leaves out a portion. The sample contains 30,000 to 35,000 clones, roughly 77% of which appear only once. One to two pinch biopsies were taken from the rectum during colonoscopy. Sequencing input: gut tissue. These receptors came from a boy between 10 and 17 years old with mild ulcerative colitis.

V and J are TRBV6-6 and TRBJ2-1; D uncertain. Between the trimmed V and J ends, which lost 2 bases and 2 bases, there was a span of 10 bases. This CDR3 is built from 15 residues. Germline assignment: CDR1 MNHNY and CDR2 SVGAGI (reference sequence). This chain's CDR3 is CASSYIGPPYNEQFF. For the CDR3, the DNA is TGTGCCAGCAGTTACATCGGGCCACCCTACAATGAGCAGTTCTTC.

The chain links TRBV7-6 to TRBJ1-4, with 9 bases fitting TRBD1. Germline CDR1 reads SGHVS; CDR2 reads FNYEAQ. Germline trimming cut 5 bases from V and 4 bases from J; bases unmatched to any gene: 23. This CDR3 spans 21 amino acids. The CDR3: CASSPLTLTGGITSLNEKLFF. DNA of the CDR3: TGTGCCAGCAGCCCTCTGACTTTGACAGGGGGGATTACCAGCCTTAATGAAAAACTGTTTTTT.

This chain connects TRBV6-5 to TRBJ1-2, with 12 bases fitting TRBD1. CDR3 length: 15 residues. Losses at the gene ends were 4 bases for V and 8 bases for J; bases not matched to a gene: 8. The germline gives CDR1 MNHEY, CDR2 SVGAGI. CDR3 region: CASSSPGQGATGYTF. The DNA for the CDR3 is TGTGCCAGCAGTTCTCCGGGACAGGGGGCGACGGGCTACACCTTC.

The V gene is TRBV7-9, the J gene TRBJ1-1, with D possibly TRBD1 on 5 matching bases. This CDR3 spans 16 amino acids. V dropped 3 bases and J dropped 7 bases, with 21 bases sitting between them. CDR1 is SEHNR, CDR2 FQNEAQ, per germline (reference sequence). DNA for the CDR3: TGTGCCAGCAGCTTGTTTTCTACAGGTTCTGATTTTGAAGCTTTCTTT. It is translated as CASSLFSTGSDFEAFF.

The chain joins TRBV18 to TRBJ2-7, with no clear D. Germline V gene data show CDR1 as KGHSH and CDR2 as LQKENI. This CDR3 has 14 residues. Trimming took off 8 bases at V and 4 bases at J, with 18 bases between the two ends. This CDR3 reads CASPPAGAKYEQYF. The CDR3 DNA sequence: TGTGCCAGCCCTCCGGCAGGAGCAAAATACGAGCAGTACTTC.

The V gene is TRBV5-4, the J gene TRBJ1-1; TRBD1 is a possible D gene (5 bases). The CDR3 extends over 15 amino acids. CDR1 and CDR2 from the germline V gene are SGHNT and YYREEE (reference sequence). The germline V and J ends were trimmed by 4 bases and 1 base, with 14 bases remaining between them. The CDR3 here is CASSPPDDRNTEAFF. The CDR3 coding sequence is TGTGCCAGCAGCCCCCCGGACGACAGGAACACTGAAGCTTTCTTT.

V gene TRBV29-1 combines with J gene TRBJ1-1; 7 nucleotides align to TRBD1. This CDR3 contains 14 residues. In germline, CDR1 is SQVTM, CDR2 ANQGSEA. V shed 8 bases, J shed 4 bases, and the junction held 13 bases outside the gene matches. The CDR3 loop reads CSSRTGPRGTEAFF. The DNA of the CDR3 is TGCAGCTCACGGACAGGCCCCCGGGGCACTGAAGCTTTCTTT.

This clone was seen only a few times. V gene TRBV6-5 combines with J gene TRBJ1-5, with D tentatively TRBD1 (6 bases). This CDR3 comprises 13 residues. CDR1 and CDR2 (germline): MNHEY, SVGAGI. Trimming left V 6 bases short and J 3 bases short, with 9 bases between. This chain's CDR3 is CASRRTVNQPQHF. Written as DNA, the CDR3 is TGTGCCAGCAGACGGACAGTCAATCAGCCCCAGCATTTT.

There are a few counts of this clone. CDR3 loop: CASPDVKPNSPLHF. CDR3 DNA sequence: TGCGCCAGCCCAGACGTTAAACCGAATTCACCCCTCCACTTT. The genes are TRBV10-1 and TRBJ1-6; D not certain. The CDR3 is 14 residues long. Trimming removed 8 bases at V and 7 bases at J, with 15 bases between. Germline V gives CDR1 WNHNN, CDR2 SYGVQD (reference sequence).

J is TRBJ1-2 and V is TRBV2; TRBD1 aligns across 9 bases. The CDR3 is 18 residues long. Trimming at V came to 5 bases and at J to 2 bases, leaving 15 bases not matched to a gene. CDR1 is SNHLY, CDR2 FYNNEI, per germline. The CDR3 region is CASSLIALSGTGNYGYTF. CDR3 coding DNA: TGTGCCAGCAGTCTTATTGCGCTATCCGGGACAGGGAACTATGGCTACACCTTC.

The V call is TRBV15, the J call TRBJ1-6; no clear D gene. Between the trimmed V and J ends, which lost 5 bases and 4 bases, there was a span of 12 bases. The CDR3 spans 15 residues. Germline CDR1 is LNHNV and CDR2 is YYDKDF (reference sequence). The CDR3 nucleotides read TGTGCCACCAGCGTCCGGGCCGCTTATAATTCACCCCTCCACTTT. This codes for CATSVRAAYNSPLHF.

The genes are TRBV18 and TRBJ1-2; D is uncertain. The CDR3 consists of 12 residues. V was shortened by 0 bases and J by 7 bases, with 6 bases between the two germline ends. Germline CDR1 and CDR2: KGHSH and LQKENI. The CDR3 loop is CASSPPTRGYTF. The CDR3, as DNA: TGTGCCAGCTCACCACCAACGCGTGGCTACACCTTC.